One and the same sample provided the 8 T cell receptor beta chains below, sequenced in a study of CD8 T cells in ankylosing spondylitis. Study-wide results and caveats: Ankylosing spondylitis blood appeared to be characterized by a TCR beta motif of eight highly homologous variants.

Their specific antigens are unknown. MiXCR was run by TCRdb on the 5' RACE reads, yielding one entry per CDR3 protein. The sample has some 840,000 distinct CDR3 sequences, 10% to 15% seen once. Source material: blood, either unsorted or a sorted T cell fraction (not recorded which). The receptor source for this set is a male donor with ankylosing spondylitis.

This clonotype came up a few times. V usage is TRBV4-2 and J usage is TRBJ1-6; unclear D gene. The V and J ends lost 1 base and 6 bases respectively, with 16 bases between them. CDR3 size: 17 residues. Germline V lookup: CDR1 LGHNA, CDR2 YNFKEQ. The DNA for the CDR3 is TGTGCCAGCAGCCAAGTTTCAGGCCGGCAGCTTAATTCACCCCTCCACTTT. Residues: CASSQVSGRQLNSPLHF.

At least ten counts were recorded for this clonotype. The chain joins TRBV9 to TRBJ2-3; 12 positions agree with TRBD2. V lost 3 bases, J lost 0 bases, and 14 bases stayed unmatched. Germline lookup yields CDR1 SGDLS and CDR2 YYNGEE. CDR3 length: 20 amino acids. The chain's CDR3 is CASSAPKTSGGTTSTDTQYF. CDR3 sequence (DNA): TGTGCCAGCAGCGCCCCCAAGACTAGCGGGGGAACTACTAGCACAGATACGCAGTATTTT.

This clonotype was observed many times. This chain links TRBV20-1 with TRBJ2-3; no reliable D call. Deletions cut 4 bases from V and 2 bases from J, with 13 bases between. The CDR3 contains 14 residues. Germline V lookup: CDR1 DFQATT, CDR2 SNEGSKA (reference sequence). DNA for the CDR3: TGCAGTGCTAATCGTCCAGGTGCCACAGATACGCAGTATTTT. Residues: CSANRPGATDTQYF.

This clonotype appeared many times. The chain recombines TRBV12-3 or TRBV12-4 with TRBJ2-3; 7 bases are a match to TRBD2. The CDR3 runs 15 residues. Trimming cost V 7 bases and J 2 bases; bases outside gene matches: 9. The CDR3 region has the DNA TGTGCCAGCATCCCTGGGGGGGTACCCACAGATACGCAGTATTTT. This gives the protein CASIPGGVPTDTQYF.

The chain combines TRBV20-1 with TRBJ2-5; D unclear. The CDR3 consists of 13 residues. Trimming left V 3 bases short and J 1 base short, with 9 bases between. Germline CDR1 reads DFQATT; CDR2 reads SNEGSKA (reference sequence). The CDR3: CSARGFTQETQYF. The CDR3 DNA follows: TGCAGTGCTAGGGGGTTTACCCAAGAGACCCAGTACTTC.

This clonotype was observed a handful of times. The CDR3 nucleotides are TGTGCCAGCAGTTCCTTCCAGGAGGCCAAAAACATTCAGTACTTC. Translated, it gives CASSSFQEAKNIQYF. The genes are TRBV6-5 and TRBJ2-4; D gene uncertain. This CDR3 is 15 amino acids long. Germline V gives CDR1 MNHEY, CDR2 SVGAGI. Trimming pared 4 bases from V and 1 base from J, leaving 11 bases between.

This clonotype was observed many times. The chain couples TRBV20-1 to TRBJ2-7; 11 positions match TRBD2. Trimming took 1 base from V and 0 from J; bases not matched to a gene: 2. Germline V gene data show CDR1 as DFQATT and CDR2 as SNEGSKA (reference sequence). The CDR3 runs to 15 residues. This CDR3 reads CSARAGTSGSYEQYF. The CDR3 DNA sequence: TGCAGTGCTAGAGCCGGGACTAGCGGCTCCTACGAGCAGTACTTC.

This clonotype appeared a few times. V is TRBV5-1 and J is TRBJ2-7; 7 bases map to TRBD1. V shed 10 bases, J shed 5 bases, and the junction held 21 bases outside the gene matches. The CDR3 spans 16 residues. CDR1 is SGHRS, CDR2 YFSETQ, per germline. CDR3 sequence reads: CALRGSPGRPLDEQYF. CDR3 nucleotides: TGCGCCCTCAGGGGGAGTCCGGGACGGCCCCTAGACGAGCAGTACTTC.